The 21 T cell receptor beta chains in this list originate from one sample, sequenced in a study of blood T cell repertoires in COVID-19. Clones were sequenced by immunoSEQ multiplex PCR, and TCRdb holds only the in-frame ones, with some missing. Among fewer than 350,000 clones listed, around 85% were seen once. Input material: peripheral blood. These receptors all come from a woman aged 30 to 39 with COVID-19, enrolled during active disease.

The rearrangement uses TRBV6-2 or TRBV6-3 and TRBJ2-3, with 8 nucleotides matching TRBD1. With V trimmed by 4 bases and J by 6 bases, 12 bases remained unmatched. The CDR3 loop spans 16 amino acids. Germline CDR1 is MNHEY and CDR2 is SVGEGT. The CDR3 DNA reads TGTGCCAGCAGTTCGCGACAGGGGAATGGAGGGGATACGCAGTATTTT. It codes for CASSSRQGNGGDTQYF.

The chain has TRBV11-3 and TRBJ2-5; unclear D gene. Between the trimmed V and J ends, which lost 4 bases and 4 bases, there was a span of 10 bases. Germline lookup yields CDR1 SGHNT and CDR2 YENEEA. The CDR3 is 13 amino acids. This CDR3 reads CASSSLLGETQYF. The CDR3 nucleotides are TGTGCCAGCAGCTCCCTACTCGGAGAGACCCAGTACTTC.

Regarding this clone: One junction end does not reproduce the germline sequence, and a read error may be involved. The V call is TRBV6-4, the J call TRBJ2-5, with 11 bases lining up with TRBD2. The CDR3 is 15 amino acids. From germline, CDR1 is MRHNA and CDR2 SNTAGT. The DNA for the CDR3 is TGTGCCAGCAGTCACTCCTCTAGCGGGGGGGAGACCCAGTACTTC. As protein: CASSHSSSGGETQYF.

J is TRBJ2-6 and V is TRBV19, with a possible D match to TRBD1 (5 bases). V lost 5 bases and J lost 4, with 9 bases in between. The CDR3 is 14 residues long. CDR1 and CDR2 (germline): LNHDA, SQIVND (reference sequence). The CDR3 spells CASSQGSGANVLTF. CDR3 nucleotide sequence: TGTGCCAGTAGTCAGGGTTCCGGGGCCAACGTCCTGACTTTC.

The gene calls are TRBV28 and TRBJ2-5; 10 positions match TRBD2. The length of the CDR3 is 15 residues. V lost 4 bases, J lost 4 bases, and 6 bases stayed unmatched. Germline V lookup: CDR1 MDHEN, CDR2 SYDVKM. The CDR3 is CASSSPSGGRETQYF. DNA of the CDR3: TGTGCCAGCAGTTCCCCTAGCGGGGGAAGAGAGACCCAGTACTTC.

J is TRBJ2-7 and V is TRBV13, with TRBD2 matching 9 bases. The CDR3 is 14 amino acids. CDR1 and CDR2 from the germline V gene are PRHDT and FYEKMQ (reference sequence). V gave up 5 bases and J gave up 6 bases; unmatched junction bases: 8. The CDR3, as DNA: TGTGCCAGCAGCCTCGGGACTAGCTCGGCCGAGCAGTACTTC. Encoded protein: CASSLGTSSAEQYF.

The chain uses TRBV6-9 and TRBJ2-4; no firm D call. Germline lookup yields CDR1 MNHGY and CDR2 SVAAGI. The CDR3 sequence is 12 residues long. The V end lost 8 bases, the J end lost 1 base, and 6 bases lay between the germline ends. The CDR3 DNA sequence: TGTGCCAGCCAGGTGGCCAAAAACATTCAGTACTTC. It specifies CASQVAKNIQYF.

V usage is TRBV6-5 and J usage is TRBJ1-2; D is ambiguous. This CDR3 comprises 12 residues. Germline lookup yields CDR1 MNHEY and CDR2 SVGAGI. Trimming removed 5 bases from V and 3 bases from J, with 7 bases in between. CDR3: CASSPGDYGYTF. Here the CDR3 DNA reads TGTGCCAGCAGTCCCGGGGACTATGGCTACACCTTC.

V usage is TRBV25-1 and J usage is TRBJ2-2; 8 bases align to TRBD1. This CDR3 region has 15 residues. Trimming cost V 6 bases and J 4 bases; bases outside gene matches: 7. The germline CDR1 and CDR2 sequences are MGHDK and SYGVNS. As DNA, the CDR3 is TGTGCCAGCAGATCACCGGACAGGGTCACCGGGGAGCTGTTTTTT. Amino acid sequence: CASRSPDRVTGELFF.

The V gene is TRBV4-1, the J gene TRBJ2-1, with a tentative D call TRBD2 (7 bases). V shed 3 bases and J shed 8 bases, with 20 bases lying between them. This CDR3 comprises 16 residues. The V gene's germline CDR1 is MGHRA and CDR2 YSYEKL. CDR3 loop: CASSQGGGGFVDEQFF. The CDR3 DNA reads TGCGCCAGCAGCCAGGGGGGCGGGGGCTTTGTCGATGAGCAGTTCTTC.

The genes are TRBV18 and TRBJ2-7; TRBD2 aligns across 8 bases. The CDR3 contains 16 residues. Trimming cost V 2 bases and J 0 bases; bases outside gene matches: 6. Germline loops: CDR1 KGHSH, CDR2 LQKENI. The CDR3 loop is CASSPAGGPSSYEQYF. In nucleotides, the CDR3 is TGTGCCAGCTCACCAGCGGGGGGCCCAAGCTCCTACGAGCAGTACTTC.

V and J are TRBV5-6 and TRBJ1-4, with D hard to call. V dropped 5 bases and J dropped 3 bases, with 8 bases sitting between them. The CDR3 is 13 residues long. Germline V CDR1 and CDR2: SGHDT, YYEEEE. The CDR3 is CASSQSPNEKLFF. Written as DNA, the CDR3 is TGTGCCAGCAGTCAAAGCCCTAATGAAAAACTGTTTTTT.

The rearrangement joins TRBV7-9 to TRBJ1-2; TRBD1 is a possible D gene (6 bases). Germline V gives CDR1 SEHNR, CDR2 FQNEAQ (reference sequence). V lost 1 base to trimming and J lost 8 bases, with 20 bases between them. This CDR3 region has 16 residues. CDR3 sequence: CASSLGGREGVEGYTF. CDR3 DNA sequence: TGTGCCAGCAGCTTAGGGGGCCGTGAGGGGGTAGAAGGCTACACCTTC. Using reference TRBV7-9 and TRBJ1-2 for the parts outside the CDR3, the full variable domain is DTGVSQNPRHKITKRGQNVTFRCDPISEHNRLYWYRQTLGQGPEFLTYFQNEAQLEKSRLLSDRFSAERPKGSFSTLEIQRTEQGDSAMYLCASSLGGREGVEGYTFGSGTRLTVV.

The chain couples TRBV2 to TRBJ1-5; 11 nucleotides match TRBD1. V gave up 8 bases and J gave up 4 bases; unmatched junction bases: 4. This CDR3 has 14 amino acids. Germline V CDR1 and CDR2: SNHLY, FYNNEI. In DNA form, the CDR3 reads TGTGCCAGCGCCGGGACAGGGGGAAATCAGCCCCAGCATTTT. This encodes CASAGTGGNQPQHF.

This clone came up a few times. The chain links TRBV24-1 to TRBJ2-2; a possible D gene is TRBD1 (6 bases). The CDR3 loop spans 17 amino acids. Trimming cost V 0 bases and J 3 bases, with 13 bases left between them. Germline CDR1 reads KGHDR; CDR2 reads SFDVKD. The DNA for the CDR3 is TGTGCCACCAGTGATTTGGTACAGGGAGTCGACACCGGGGAGCTGTTTTTT. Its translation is CATSDLVQGVDTGELFF.

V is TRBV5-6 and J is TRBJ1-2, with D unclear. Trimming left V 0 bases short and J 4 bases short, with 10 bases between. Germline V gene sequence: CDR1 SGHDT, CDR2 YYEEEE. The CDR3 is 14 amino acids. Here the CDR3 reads CASSLGTEIYGYTF. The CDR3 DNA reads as TGTGCCAGCAGCTTGGGGACTGAGATCTATGGCTACACCTTC.

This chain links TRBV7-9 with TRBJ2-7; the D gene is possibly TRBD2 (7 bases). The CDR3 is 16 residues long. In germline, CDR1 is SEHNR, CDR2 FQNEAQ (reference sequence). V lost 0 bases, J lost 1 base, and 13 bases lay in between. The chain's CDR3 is CASSLARGALSYEQYF. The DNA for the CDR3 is TGTGCCAGCAGCTTAGCTCGGGGGGCCTTATCCTACGAGCAGTACTTC.

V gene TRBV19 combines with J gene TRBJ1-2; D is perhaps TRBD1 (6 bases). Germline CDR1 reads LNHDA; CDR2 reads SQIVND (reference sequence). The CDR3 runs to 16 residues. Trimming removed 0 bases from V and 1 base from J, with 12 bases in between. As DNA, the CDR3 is TGTGCCAGTAGTATAGACGGACAGACGGATAACTATGGCTACACCTTC. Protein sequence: CASSIDGQTDNYGYTF. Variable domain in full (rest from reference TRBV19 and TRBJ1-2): DGGITQSPKYLFRKEGQNVTLSCEQNLNHDAMYWYRQDPGQGLRLIYYSQIVNDFQKGDIAEGYSVSREKKESFPLTVTSAQKNPTAFYLCASSIDGQTDNYGYTFGSGTRLTVV.

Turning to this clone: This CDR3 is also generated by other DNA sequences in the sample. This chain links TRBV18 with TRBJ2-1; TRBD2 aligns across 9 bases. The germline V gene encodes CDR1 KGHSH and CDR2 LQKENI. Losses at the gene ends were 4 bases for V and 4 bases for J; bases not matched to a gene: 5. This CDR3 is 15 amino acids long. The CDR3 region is CASSLSGGDYNEQFF. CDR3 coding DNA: TGTGCCAGCTCACTTAGCGGGGGAGATTACAATGAGCAGTTCTTC.

CDR3 nucleotide sequence: TGTGCCAGCAGCTTTCAGGGGACCACCTACGAGCAGTACTTC. This sequence encodes CASSFQGTTYEQYF. The chain employs TRBV5-6 and TRBJ2-7; perhaps TRBD1 as D (6 bases). CDR3 size: 14 residues. V lost 2 bases to trimming and J lost 2 bases, with 11 bases between them. Germline lookup yields CDR1 SGHDT and CDR2 YYEEEE.

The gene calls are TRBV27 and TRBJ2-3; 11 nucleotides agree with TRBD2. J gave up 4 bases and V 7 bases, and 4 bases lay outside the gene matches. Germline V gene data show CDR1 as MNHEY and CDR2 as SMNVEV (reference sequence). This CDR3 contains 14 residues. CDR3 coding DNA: TGTGCCAGCAATAGCGGGGGGGCCGCAGATACGCAGTATTTT. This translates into CASNSGGAADTQYF.